The 32 T cell receptor beta chains below were found in one sample sequenced in a study of shared clonotypes between healthy human individuals. Clones were sequenced by immunoSEQ multiplex PCR, and TCRdb holds only the in-frame ones, with some missing. Of more than 2 million clones detected, around 95% appear once; the ten largest clones hold around 0.13%. Sequences were obtained from naive CD4+ T cells sorted from blood. Subset given: CD45RA+ positively selected. The receptors come from a man between 18 and 29 years old in good health.

This chain joins TRBV10-3 and TRBJ2-7, with 9 bases fitting TRBD1. The ends lost 10 bases at V and 2 bases at J; junction bases unmatched: 6. There are 13 residues in the CDR3. Germline V gives CDR1 ENHRY, CDR2 SYGVKD. In nucleotides, the CDR3 is TGTGCCACCGGGACAGGGCTACCCTACGAGCAGTACTTC. Its protein is CATGTGLPYEQYF.

This clone was found a few times. The chain carries TRBV4-3 and TRBJ2-7, with 7 bases that match TRBD1. The CDR3 contains 16 residues. With 4 bases clipped from V and 1 base from J, the junction kept 10 bases outside the gene matches. The germline CDR1 and CDR2 sequences are LGHNA and YSLEER. For the CDR3, the DNA is TGCGCCAGCAGCCGGAGAACAGGGGAGTCGTCCTACGAGCAGTACTTC. Translated: CASSRRTGESSYEQYF.

V and J are TRBV18 and TRBJ2-3, with a tentative D call TRBD2 (6 bases). In germline, CDR1 is KGHSH, CDR2 LQKENI. The CDR3 covers 14 residues. The V end was cut by 2 bases, the J end by 6 bases, with 12 bases between. The CDR3 is CASSPVEGSDTQYF. For the CDR3, the DNA is TGTGCCAGCTCACCAGTGGAGGGATCGGATACGCAGTATTTT.

This chain connects TRBV5-1 to TRBJ1-1; D gene uncertain. This CDR3 spans 16 amino acids. Deletions cut 0 bases from V and 4 bases from J, with 16 bases between. CDR1 and CDR2 (germline): SGHRS, YFSETQ. This CDR3 reads CASSLASSWAGTEAFF. As DNA, the CDR3 is TGCGCCAGCAGCTTGGCTTCGAGTTGGGCTGGCACTGAAGCTTTCTTT.

V and J are TRBV12-5 and TRBJ1-1, with a tentative D call TRBD1 (6 bases). Germline V CDR1 and CDR2: LGHNT, FRNRAP. This CDR3 is built from 15 residues. Trimming took off 1 base at V and 4 bases at J, with 13 bases between the two ends. This chain's CDR3 is CASGLGNRDLTEAFF. In DNA, the CDR3 is TGTGCTAGTGGTTTGGGGAACAGGGATCTCACTGAAGCTTTCTTT. The whole variable domain, remainder taken from reference TRBV12-5 and TRBJ1-1, is DARVTQTPRHKVTEMGQEVTMRCQPILGHNTVFWYRQTMMQGLELLAYFRNRAPLDDSGMPKDRFSAEMPDATLATLKIQPSEPRDSAVYFCASGLGNRDLTEAFFGQGTRLTVV.

The chain is built from TRBV2 and TRBJ2-7; 8 positions match TRBD2. The CDR3 loop spans 17 amino acids. Germline CDR1 and CDR2: SNHLY and FYNNEI. V shed 4 bases, J shed 0 bases, and the junction held 11 bases outside the gene matches. The chain's CDR3 is CASSGYLGSGVSYEQYF. In nucleotides, the CDR3 is TGTGCCAGCAGTGGGTATTTGGGTAGCGGGGTCTCCTACGAGCAGTACTTC.

The table lists this clone with a count of one. This chain joins TRBV19 and TRBJ1-2, with a weak D call TRBD1 (6 bases). Trimming removed 6 bases from V and 7 bases from J, with 27 bases in between. CDR3 length: 17 amino acids. Germline V gene sequence: CDR1 LNHDA, CDR2 SQIVND (reference sequence). The CDR3 reads CASRGSPLGQGYFGYTF. CDR3 sequence (DNA): TGTGCCAGTAGAGGGAGCCCGTTGGGACAAGGATATTTTGGCTACACCTTC.

This chain links TRBV18 with TRBJ2-7; D is possibly TRBD1 or TRBD2 (6 bases each). Trimming stripped 3 bases from V and 9 bases from J, with 24 bases between. CDR3 size: 16 residues. From germline, CDR1 is KGHSH and CDR2 LQKENI. CDR3 bases: TGTGCCAGCTCACCCGGAGGGACAACTACCTACCTGGGGCAGTACTTC. It specifies CASSPGGTTTYLGQYF. Complete variable domain (other parts from reference TRBV18 and TRBJ2-7): NAGVMQNPRHLVRRRGQEARLRCSPMKGHSHVYWYRQLPEEGLKFMVYLQKENIIDESGMPKERFSAEFPKEGPSILRIQQVVRGDSAAYFCASSPGGTTTYLGQYFGPGTRLTVT.

The chain recombines TRBV27 with TRBJ2-7; TRBD2 agrees at 9 bases. Germline CDR1 is MNHEY and CDR2 is SMNVEV (reference sequence). CDR3 size: 15 residues. Germline trimming cut 3 bases from V and 2 bases from J; bases unmatched to any gene: 5. The CDR3 loop reads CASSFSRGGTYEQYF. DNA for the CDR3: TGTGCCAGCAGTTTCTCGCGGGGGGGCACCTACGAGCAGTACTTC.

The genes are TRBV11-2 and TRBJ1-1; D is perhaps TRBD1 (6 bases). Per the germline V gene, CDR1 is SGHAT and CDR2 is FQNNGV. V lost 3 bases to trimming and J lost 5 bases, with 13 bases between them. The length of the CDR3 is 14 residues. The chain's CDR3 is CASSLMDRLTEAFF. The CDR3 coding sequence is TGTGCCAGCAGCTTGATGGACAGATTAACTGAAGCTTTCTTT. The variable domain in full, completed from reference TRBV11-2 and TRBJ1-1, reads EAGVAQSPRYKIIEKRQSVAFWCNPISGHATLYWYQQILGQGPKLLIQFQNNGVVDDSQLPKDRFSAERLKGVDSTLKIQPAKLEDSAVYLCASSLMDRLTEAFFGQGTRLTVV.

The chain links TRBV5-6 to TRBJ1-1; D is undetermined. In germline, CDR1 is SGHDT, CDR2 YYEEEE. V was clipped by 1 base and J by 0 bases, with 7 bases between them. CDR3 length equals 14 residues. CDR3 in amino acids: CASSLLIMNTEAFF. CDR3 DNA sequence: TGTGCCAGCAGCTTGCTCATAATGAACACTGAAGCTTTCTTT.

The chain employs TRBV18 and TRBJ2-6; D is ambiguous. CDR3 length equals 18 residues. Germline-derived CDR1 and CDR2 are KGHSH and LQKENI. Trimming took off 2 bases at V and 2 bases at J, with 16 bases between the two ends. The CDR3 DNA reads as TGTGCCAGCTCACCAAGTAGGCTGGGTATAACTGGGGCCAACGTCCTGACTTTC. It yields the protein CASSPSRLGITGANVLTF.

This clone came up once. The V and J genes are TRBV10-1 and TRBJ1-2; the D gene is possibly TRBD1 (5 bases). Germline V gives CDR1 WNHNN, CDR2 SYGVQD (reference sequence). Trimming took off 1 base at V and 4 bases at J, with 7 bases between the two ends. This CDR3 comprises 13 residues. Here the CDR3 DNA reads TGCGCCAGCAGTGAGTACAGGATCTATGGCTACACCTTC. Translated: CASSEYRIYGYTF.

CDR3 loop: CASSEAGRGEQYF. In DNA, the CDR3 is TGTGCCAGCAGTGAGGCCGGGAGGGGCGAGCAGTACTTC. The chain employs TRBV6-1 and TRBJ2-7, with 8 bases lining up with TRBD2. The V gene's germline CDR1 is MNHNS and CDR2 SASEGT. The CDR3 has 13 amino acids. Trimming cost V 3 bases and J 6 bases; bases outside gene matches: 4.

The chain recombines TRBV9 with TRBJ2-3, with D uncertain. The CDR3 is 13 residues long. V was shortened by 6 bases and J by 2 bases, with 10 bases between the two germline ends. Germline assignment: CDR1 SGDLS and CDR2 YYNGEE. CDR3 loop: CASNIHPTDTQYF. CDR3 nucleotides: TGTGCCAGCAACATCCACCCCACAGATACGCAGTATTTT.

The chain joins TRBV21-1 to TRBJ1-2; TRBD1, the table's D call, lacks a check against the DNA. TRBV21-1 is listed as a pseudogene. The CDR3 covers 18 residues. Here the CDR3 DNA reads TGTGCCAGCAGCAAAGGAGGGGGTTGTGACTCTAGGGACTATGGCTACACCTTC. The encoded protein is CASSKGGGCDSRDYGYTF.

The chain carries TRBV18 and TRBJ2-7, with a possible D match to TRBD2 (7 bases). V shed 2 bases and J shed 9 bases, with 17 bases lying between them. There are 14 residues in the CDR3. CDR1 is KGHSH and CDR2 is LQKENI in the germline V gene. CDR3 nucleotide sequence: TGTGCCAGCTCACCAGAGGGGGGGGACCCCGGGCAGTACTTC. This encodes CASSPEGGDPGQYF.

The CDR3 is CAISAGGTSGETQYF. CDR3 DNA sequence: TGTGCCATCAGTGCAGGTGGGACTAGCGGAGAGACCCAGTACTTC. The chain uses TRBV10-3 and TRBJ2-5, with 11 bases identical to TRBD2. The germline V gene encodes CDR1 ENHRY and CDR2 SYGVKD. Trimming removed 4 bases from V and 4 bases from J; junction bases left unmatched: 5. The CDR3 spans 15 residues.

This chain links TRBV4-3 with TRBJ2-2; the D gene is possibly TRBD1 (6 bases). The germline V gene encodes CDR1 LGHNA and CDR2 YSLEER. The germline V and J ends were trimmed by 0 bases and 7 bases, with 12 bases remaining between them. CDR3 length equals 15 residues. The CDR3 region has the DNA TGCGCCAGCAGCCAAGATTACAGGGTCGGCGGGGAGCTGTTTTTT. It codes for CASSQDYRVGGELFF.

The J gene is TRBJ1-2, the V gene TRBV15; D gene unclear. Between the trimmed V and J ends, which lost 6 bases and 2 bases, there was a span of 7 bases. The CDR3 spans 12 residues. Germline lookup yields CDR1 LNHNV and CDR2 YYDKDF (reference sequence). The CDR3 bases are TGTGCCACCAGTGTCCTAAACTATGGCTACACCTTC. Translating it yields CATSVLNYGYTF. Full variable domain (remainder filled in from reference TRBV15 and TRBJ1-2): DAMVIQNPRYQVTQFGKPVTLSCSQTLNHNVMYWYQQKSSQAPKLLFHYYDKDFNNEADTPDNFQSRRPNTSFCFLDIRSPGLGDTAMYLCATSVLNYGYTFGSGTRLTVV.

This clone was counted a few times. The V call is TRBV28, the J call TRBJ2-2; D is unresolved. The CDR3 length is 14 residues. CDR1 and CDR2 from the germline V gene are MDHEN and SYDVKM. V shed 8 bases and J shed 2 bases, with 12 bases lying between them. This CDR3 reads CASARSVNTGELFF. CDR3 nucleotides: TGTGCCAGCGCTAGGTCGGTAAACACCGGGGAGCTGTTTTTT.

The chain has TRBV6-1 and TRBJ1-5; D unresolved. The CDR3 is made up of 18 amino acids. Germline V gene data show CDR1 as MNHNS and CDR2 as SASEGT. The germline V and J ends were trimmed by 2 bases and 0 bases, with 17 bases remaining between them. The CDR3 reads CASSESSAHLYSNQPQHF. The CDR3 nucleotides read TGTGCCAGCAGTGAATCCTCGGCACATCTGTATAGCAATCAGCCCCAGCATTTT.

The gene calls are TRBV10-3 and TRBJ1-6, with 7 positions matching TRBD1. The CDR3 consists of 14 residues. Germline CDR1 reads ENHRY; CDR2 reads SYGVKD. Losses at the gene ends were 3 bases for V and 9 bases for J; bases not matched to a gene: 5. This chain's CDR3 is CAISEPDRSSPLHF. In DNA form, the CDR3 reads TGTGCCATCAGTGAACCGGACAGGAGTTCACCCCTCCACTTT.

The rearrangement joins TRBV2 to TRBJ1-6; possible D gene TRBD1, 5 bases. V was trimmed by 4 bases and J by 6 bases, leaving 13 bases between them. The CDR3 has 15 amino acids. Germline CDR1 reads SNHLY; CDR2 reads FYNNEI. The CDR3 region has the DNA TGTGCCAGCAGTGGCGGGGGACGGTCTAATTCACCCCTCCACTTT. It translates to CASSGGGRSNSPLHF. The full variable domain, with the rest looked up from reference TRBV2 and TRBJ1-6, is EPEVTQTPSHQVTQMGQEVILRCVPISNHLYFYWYRQILGQKVEFLVSFYNNEISEKSEIFDDQFSVERPDGSNFTLKIRSTKLEDSAMYFCASSGGGRSNSPLHFGNGTRLTVT.

V usage is TRBV10-1 and J usage is TRBJ2-2, with 7 bases matching TRBD2. The CDR3 has 17 residues. Per the germline V gene, CDR1 is WNHNN and CDR2 is SYGVQD (reference sequence). With 4 bases clipped from V and 5 bases from J, the junction kept 13 bases outside the gene matches. CDR3 amino acids: CASSVSYGRERTGELFF. The CDR3 DNA is TGCGCCAGCAGTGTTTCCTATGGGAGGGAGCGGACCGGGGAGCTGTTTTTT.

This chain links TRBV14 with TRBJ2-7; 9 nucleotides align to TRBD1. V dropped 3 bases and J dropped 0; count of bases not matched to a gene: 6. The length of the CDR3 is 16 residues. The germline V gene encodes CDR1 SGHDN and CDR2 FVKESK. CDR3 bases: TGTGCCAGCAGCCACCTGGGACAGGGTAACTCCTACGAGCAGTACTTC. It specifies CASSHLGQGNSYEQYF.

The J gene is TRBJ1-4, the V gene TRBV5-1; 8 bases map to TRBD1. The ends lost 4 bases at V and 8 bases at J; junction bases unmatched: 10. The CDR3 spans 15 residues. From germline, CDR1 is SGHRS and CDR2 YFSETQ. The CDR3 DNA is TGCGCCAGCAGCCAGCCAGGGGGCTTTGGAGAAAAACTGTTTTTT. Translating gives CASSQPGGFGEKLFF.

The chain joins TRBV2 to TRBJ1-6, with D unclear. The V gene lost 1 base and the J gene lost 10 bases, with 14 bases spanning the gap. The CDR3 is 15 amino acids. Looked up from germline, CDR1 is SNHLY and CDR2 is FYNNEI. CDR3 nucleotides: TGTGCCAGCAGTGAAGTTGCGGGGTTGGAGTCACCCCTCCACTTT. Translation: CASSEVAGLESPLHF.

The chain has TRBV29-1 and TRBJ2-5, with a possible D match to TRBD1 (6 bases). This CDR3 comprises 12 residues. V was cut by 8 bases and J by 5 bases, with 15 bases left in between. Germline V lookup: CDR1 SQVTM, CDR2 ANQGSEA. The CDR3 here is CSTNTGTETQYF. For the CDR3, the DNA is TGCAGCACCAATACAGGGACGGAGACCCAGTACTTC.

V gene TRBV28 combines with J gene TRBJ2-7; D is ambiguous. The germline V and J ends were trimmed by 7 bases and 0 bases, with 13 bases remaining between them. Germline values: CDR1 MDHEN, CDR2 SYDVKM. This CDR3 has 14 amino acids. This CDR3 reads CASTRAAISYEQYF. The CDR3 region has the DNA TGTGCCAGCACCCGGGCCGCTATCTCCTACGAGCAGTACTTC.

The CDR3 sequence is CASSSQTGGGSPLHF. In nucleotides, the CDR3 is TGTGCCAGCAGTTCCCAGACAGGGGGCGGTTCACCCCTCCACTTT. The chain has TRBV6-5 and TRBJ1-6, with TRBD1 matching 10 bases. The germline V gene encodes CDR1 MNHEY and CDR2 SVGAGI. V was pared by 4 bases and J by 9 bases, with 6 bases of the junction left unmatched. The length of the CDR3 is 15 residues.

Comments on this clone: Within the sample, other DNA sequences also encode this same CDR3. The chain employs TRBV5-1 and TRBJ2-5; 8 positions match TRBD2. Germline V CDR1 and CDR2: SGHRS, YFSETQ. This CDR3 is 14 amino acids long. V dropped 0 bases and J dropped 3; count of bases not matched to a gene: 1. Here the CDR3 DNA reads TGCGCCAGCAGCTTGGTCGGGGGGGAAGAGACCCAGTACTTC. Translated: CASSLVGGEETQYF. Full variable domain (outside the CDR3, taken from reference TRBV5-1 and TRBJ2-5): KAGVTQTPRYLIKTRGQQVTLSCSPISGHRSVSWYQQTPGQGLQFLFEYFSETQRNKGNFPGRFSGRQFSNSRSEMNVSTLELGDSALYLCASSLVGGEETQYFGPGTRLLVL.